Below are 23 T cell receptor beta chains sequenced from a single sample in a study of blood T cell repertoires in COVID-19. Here immunoSEQ multiplex PCR was the method, and the copy in TCRdb shows in-frame clones only, minus some. The sample shows 200,000 to 250,000 clones, 85% to 90% of them seen only once. Specimen: peripheral blood. The receptors shown here come from a man aged 18 to 30 with active or convalescent COVID-19.

This rearrangement joins TRBV3-1 (or the pseudogene TRBV3-2) to TRBJ2-1; TRBD2 agrees at 11 bases. Germline CDR1 and CDR2: LGHDT and YNNKEL (reference sequence). The CDR3 runs 13 residues. Losses at the gene ends were 6 bases for V and 8 bases for J; bases not matched to a gene: 3. The CDR3 here is CASRLAGVHEQFF. DNA for the CDR3: TGTGCCAGCAGACTAGCGGGAGTTCATGAGCAGTTCTTC.

This clone was seen only once. The CDR3 loop reads CASSPVAGSSYNEQFF. In DNA form, the CDR3 reads TGTGCCAGTAGTCCTGTAGCGGGGAGCTCCTACAATGAGCAGTTCTTC. The chain is built from TRBV19 and TRBJ2-1, with 8 nucleotides matching TRBD2. The germline CDR1 and CDR2 sequences are LNHDA and SQIVND (reference sequence). V shed 5 bases, J shed 0 bases, and the junction held 6 bases outside the gene matches. There are 16 residues in the CDR3.

DNA for the CDR3: TGTGCCAGCAGCTTAGCGGGGGGGGTTAGAAACACCATATATTTT. Encoded protein: CASSLAGGVRNTIYF. The gene calls are TRBV7-2 and TRBJ1-3, with TRBD1 as a possible D gene (5 bases). With 0 bases removed from V and 5 bases from J, the gap between germline ends came to 11 bases. CDR3 length: 15 residues. Germline CDR1 is SGHTA and CDR2 is FQGNSA. The entire variable domain, with the rest obtained from reference TRBV7-2 and TRBJ1-3, is as follows: GAGVSQSPSNKVTEKGKDVELRCDPISGHTALYWYRQSLGQGLEFLIYFQGNSAPDKSGLPSDRFSAERTGGSVSTLTIQRTQQEDSAVYLCASSLAGGVRNTIYFGEGSWLTVV.

The chain employs TRBV5-1 and TRBJ1-3; possible D gene TRBD1, 5 bases. From germline, CDR1 is SGHRS and CDR2 YFSETQ. This CDR3 contains 16 residues. Trimming cost V 2 bases and J 2 bases, with 14 bases left between them. CDR3 residues: CASSFTGPKAGNTIYF. For the CDR3, the DNA is TGCGCCAGCAGCTTCACAGGTCCGAAGGCTGGAAACACCATATATTTT.

The J gene is TRBJ2-1, the V gene TRBV29-1; 8 nucleotides align to TRBD1. From germline, CDR1 is SQVTM and CDR2 ANQGSEA. V lost 5 bases and J lost 12; bases outside the gene matches: 15. The CDR3 is 14 residues long. In DNA form, the CDR3 reads TGCAGCGTTCTTCCAGGGGGCGACGGTCTAGCGCAGTTCTTC. It codes for CSVLPGGDGLAQFF.

For the CDR3, the DNA is TGTGCCAGTAGTACCCGACAGGTGGATAGCAATCAGCCCCAGCATTTT. This sequence encodes CASSTRQVDSNQPQHF. The J gene is TRBJ1-5, the V gene TRBV19; possibly TRBD1 for D (6 bases). The germline gives CDR1 LNHDA, CDR2 SQIVND (reference sequence). With 4 bases removed from V and 0 bases from J, the gap between germline ends came to 13 bases. The CDR3 sequence is 16 residues long.

The V and J genes are TRBV3-1 (or the pseudogene TRBV3-2) and TRBJ2-5; 10 bases fit TRBD2. V trimming: 5 bases; J trimming: 6 bases; junction bases outside the gene matches: 15. This CDR3 has 17 residues. Germline CDR1 LGHDT, CDR2 YNNKEL (reference sequence). CDR3 residues: CASSFQTALAGRKTQYF. The CDR3, as DNA: TGTGCCAGCAGCTTTCAAACGGCACTAGCGGGACGGAAGACCCAGTACTTC.

V usage is TRBV9 and J usage is TRBJ1-2; D is undetermined. From germline, CDR1 is SGDLS and CDR2 YYNGEE. CDR3 length: 14 residues. Trimming left V 0 bases short and J 8 bases short, with 14 bases between. The CDR3 spells CASSVGVGTEGYTF. In DNA, the CDR3 is TGTGCCAGCAGCGTAGGGGTAGGAACAGAGGGCTACACCTTC.

The V call is TRBV5-4, the J call TRBJ2-1; 8 positions match TRBD2. Germline values: CDR1 SGHNT, CDR2 YYREEE (reference sequence). V shed 0 bases and J 9 bases; nucleotides not matched to a gene: 8. There are 15 residues in the CDR3. CDR3 nucleotide sequence: TGTGCCAGCAGCTTGGAATCGGGAGGGTTTTCTGAGCAGTTCTTC. This translates into CASSLESGGFSEQFF.

The CDR3 DNA reads TGTGCCAGCGCCTGGACAGGGCCGTCTGGAAACACCATATATTTT. Protein product: CASAWTGPSGNTIYF. The chain combines TRBV25-1 with TRBJ1-3; 8 nucleotides align to TRBD1. CDR1 MGHDK and CDR2 SYGVNS come from the germline V gene. This CDR3 is built from 15 residues. The V and J ends lost 8 bases and 1 base, in that order; junction bases with no gene match: 7.

This rearrangement joins TRBV10-3 to TRBJ1-2, with TRBD1 matching 9 bases. CDR3 length: 14 residues. Germline CDR1 reads ENHRY; CDR2 reads SYGVKD. J lost 5 bases, V lost 5 bases, and 6 bases had no gene match. CDR3 coding DNA: TGTGCCATCAGTCGTCCGGGACAGGGATATGGCTACACCTTC. It is translated as CAISRPGQGYGYTF.

This chain joins TRBV14 and TRBJ2-4, with 9 positions matching TRBD1. Per the germline V gene, CDR1 is SGHDN and CDR2 is FVKESK. CDR3 length equals 15 residues. V shed 4 bases and J 9 bases; nucleotides not matched to a gene: 10. The CDR3 nucleotides are TGTGCCAGCAGCCCGAATGGACAGGGGAGGAGCATTCAGTACTTC. This translates into CASSPNGQGRSIQYF.

This chain links TRBV6-5 with TRBJ2-7, with no clear D. Trimming left V 6 bases short and J 0 bases short, with 12 bases between. Germline lookup yields CDR1 MNHEY and CDR2 SVGAGI. This CDR3 comprises 14 residues. The CDR3 loop reads CASSPTVSSYEQYF. CDR3 nucleotide sequence: TGTGCCAGCAGCCCCACAGTTAGCTCCTACGAGCAGTACTTC.

The V gene is TRBV30, the J gene TRBJ2-7; D is unclear. This CDR3 is 12 amino acids long. Per the germline V gene, CDR1 is GTSNPN and CDR2 is SVGIG (reference sequence). The V end was cut by 2 bases, the J end by 1 base, with 6 bases between. CDR3 amino acids: CAWSSDSYEQYF. DNA for the CDR3: TGTGCCTGGAGTTCAGATTCCTACGAGCAGTACTTC.

On this clone itself: Other DNA variants within this sample encode the same CDR3. The CDR3 loop reads CASSLGQATEAFF. The CDR3 DNA reads as TGCGCCAGCAGCCTTGGACAAGCCACTGAAGCTTTCTTT. The chain links TRBV5-1 to TRBJ1-1; D possibly corresponds to TRBD1 (5 bases). There are 13 residues in the CDR3. The germline V and J ends were trimmed by 4 bases and 4 bases, with 11 bases remaining between them. Germline values: CDR1 SGHRS, CDR2 YFSETQ.

This chain uses TRBV5-1 with TRBJ2-1; TRBD2 might be the D (5 bases). The germline V gene has CDR1 SGHRS and CDR2 YFSETQ. Trimming took 4 bases from V and 4 from J, leaving 9 bases between them. The CDR3 is 13 amino acids. The CDR3 region is CASSTTRYNEQFF. The CDR3 bases are TGCGCCAGCAGCACTACTAGGTACAATGAGCAGTTCTTC.

V gene TRBV27 combines with J gene TRBJ2-1; 13 bases are a match to TRBD2. V was clipped by 2 bases and J by 7 bases; unmatched bases: 2. The CDR3 is made up of 15 amino acids. Germline V gene sequence: CDR1 MNHEY, CDR2 SMNVEV (reference sequence). The CDR3 DNA reads as TGTGCCAGCAGTTTAGGGACTAGCGGGACGAATGAGCAGTTCTTC. Amino acid sequence: CASSLGTSGTNEQFF.

The rearrangement links TRBV29-1 to TRBJ1-2; 7 bases map to TRBD1. The ends lost 7 bases at V and 8 bases at J; junction bases unmatched: 7. The CDR3 length is 11 residues. Germline V lookup: CDR1 SQVTM, CDR2 ANQGSEA. The CDR3 DNA is TGCAGCGCCACAGGGGACAACGGCTACACCTTC. It codes for CSATGDNGYTF.

The chain links TRBV6-5 to TRBJ1-2, with TRBD1 matching 8 bases. This CDR3 spans 14 amino acids. Trimming removed 1 base from V and 7 bases from J; junction bases left unmatched: 5. Germline V gene lookup returns CDR1 MNHEY and CDR2 SVGAGI. Here the CDR3 reads CASSYYSGGGGYTF. CDR3 bases: TGTGCCAGCAGTTACTATTCAGGGGGCGGTGGCTACACCTTC.

This rearrangement joins TRBV6-5 to TRBJ2-7, with TRBD1 identical over 7 bases. The V segment lost 6 bases and the J segment 3 bases; nucleotides outside the gene matches: 11. CDR3 length: 15 residues. CDR1 and CDR2 (germline): MNHEY, SVGAGI. The chain's CDR3 is CASRRQGRGVYEQYF. CDR3 in DNA: TGTGCCAGCAGGAGACAGGGTAGGGGAGTCTACGAGCAGTACTTC.

This clone was counted once. The CDR3 sequence: CASSQDRRSSGNTIYF. The CDR3 bases are TGTGCCAGCAGCCAAGATCGAAGGAGCTCTGGAAACACCATATATTTT. The genes are TRBV3-1 (or the pseudogene TRBV3-2) and TRBJ1-3, with D hard to call. V was pared by 0 bases and J by 0 bases, with 9 bases between. Germline V gene lookup returns CDR1 LGHDT and CDR2 YNNKEL (reference sequence). The CDR3 length is 16 residues.

This chain links TRBV27 with TRBJ2-7, with D possibly matching TRBD1 (5 bases). This CDR3 is built from 13 residues. Germline V lookup: CDR1 MNHEY, CDR2 SMNVEV (reference sequence). V lost 2 bases and J lost 4, with 9 bases in between. CDR3 bases: TGTGCCAGCAGTTTAACAGGAAGGTACGAGCAGTACTTC. It specifies CASSLTGRYEQYF.

In regard to this clone: Other DNA sequences within the sample encode an identical CDR3. The V and J genes are TRBV19 and TRBJ2-7; D might be TRBD1 (5 bases). Germline values: CDR1 LNHDA, CDR2 SQIVND (reference sequence). The CDR3 runs 13 residues. The V and J ends lost 3 bases and 1 base respectively, with 7 bases between them. The CDR3 reads CASSIQGSYEQYF. CDR3 bases: TGTGCCAGTAGTATTCAGGGTTCCTACGAGCAGTACTTC.